This TCR beta chain came from a study of identical twins. Whole-study findings and limits: The models systematically underestimated how much out-of-frame TCR alpha was shared in monozygotic twins.

TCRdb analysed the 5' RACE reads with MiXCR anew, one entry per CDR3 protein. The table has roughly 720,000 distinct CDR3 sequences, roughly 18% seen once. For this clonotype: The antigen remains undetermined.

These same data were also listed under a study on T cells expressing NK-cell markers. From that paper: Researchers got TCR beta repertoires out of sorted CD3+CD56+NKG2C+, CD3+CD56+NKG2C- and CD3+CD56-NKG2C+ T cells.

The sequenced material came from PBMCs. This clonotype was sampled from a woman under 30 in good health.

CDR3 protein: CASSVLAGLSNEQFF. In DNA form, the CDR3 reads TGTGCCAGCAGTGTGCTAGCGGGGCTCTCCAATGAGCAGTTCTTC. This chain joins TRBV2 and TRBJ2-1; 9 nucleotides align to TRBD2. This CDR3 spans 15 amino acids. Trimming took 4 bases from V and 6 from J; bases not matched to a gene: 7. CDR1 is SNHLY and CDR2 is FYNNEI in the germline V gene.